This T cell receptor (beta chain) was sequenced for a study of blood T cells in healthy people across ages. Study results and caveats: The study found more naive CD4+ cells and higher diversity in long-lived than aged donors. It was held that diversity estimates obtained from one million T cells represented underestimates.

The V gene's germline CDR1 is SEHNR and CDR2 FQNEAQ (reference sequence). The CDR3 covers 15 residues. Concerning this clonotype itself: The antigen is undetermined. An end of the junction does not agree with germline; a read error may underlie this.

A sample-barcoded 5' primer and a J-beta primer mix were used in a second PCR of roughly 7 to 11 cycles. TCRdb used MiXCR to reprocess the 5' RACE reads, holding one entry per CDR3 protein. The profile shows some 1 million distinct CDR3 sequences, around 43% of them singletons. The sequence derives from a woman aged 60-70 years in good health. Sequenced: blood. This chain connects TRBV7-9 to TRBJ2-6; 8 bases are a match to TRBD1. The CDR3 coding sequence is TGTGCCAACAGCTGGACAGGGTCGGGGGCCAACGTCCTGACTTTC. Translation: CANSWTGSGANVLTF. Together with reference TRBV7-9 and TRBJ2-6, the CDR3 gives the full variable domain: DTGVSQNPRHKITKRGQNVTFRCDPISEHNRLYWYRQTLGQGPEFLTYFQNEAQLEKSRLLSDRFSAERPKGSFSTLEIQRTEQGDSAMYLCANSWTGSGANVLTFGAGSRLTVL.